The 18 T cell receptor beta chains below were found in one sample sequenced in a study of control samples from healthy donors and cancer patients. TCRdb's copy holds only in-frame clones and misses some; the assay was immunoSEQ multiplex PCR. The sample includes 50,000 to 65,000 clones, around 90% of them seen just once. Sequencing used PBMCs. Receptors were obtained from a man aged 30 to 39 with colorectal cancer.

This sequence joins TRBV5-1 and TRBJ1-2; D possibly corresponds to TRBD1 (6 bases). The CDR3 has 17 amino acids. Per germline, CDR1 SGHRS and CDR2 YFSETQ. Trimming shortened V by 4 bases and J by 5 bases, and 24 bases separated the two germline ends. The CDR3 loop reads CASSGGTQDTFFYGYTF. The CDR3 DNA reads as TGCGCCAGCAGCGGAGGGACACAGGACACTTTTTTTTATGGCTACACCTTC.

CDR3: CASSNLAGGPGELFF. The DNA of the CDR3 is TGTGCCAGCAGTAACCTAGCGGGGGGGCCCGGGGAGCTGTTTTTT. The V and J genes are TRBV7-2 and TRBJ2-2; TRBD2 matches 12 bases. The CDR3 has 15 amino acids. Per germline, CDR1 SGHTA and CDR2 FQGNSA. The ends lost 6 bases at V and 6 bases at J; junction bases unmatched: 5.

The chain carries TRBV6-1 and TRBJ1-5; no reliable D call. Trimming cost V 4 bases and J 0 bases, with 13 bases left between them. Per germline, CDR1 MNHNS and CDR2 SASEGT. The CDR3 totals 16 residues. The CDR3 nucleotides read TGTGCCAGCAGTGTTGTCGGCAGAAATAGCAATCAGCCCCAGCATTTT. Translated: CASSVVGRNSNQPQHF.

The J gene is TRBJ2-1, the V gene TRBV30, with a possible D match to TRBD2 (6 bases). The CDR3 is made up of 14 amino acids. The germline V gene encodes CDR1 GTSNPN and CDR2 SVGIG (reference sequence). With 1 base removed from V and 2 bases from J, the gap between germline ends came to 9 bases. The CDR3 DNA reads TGTGCCTGGAGTGGGGGGGTGGCCTACAATGAGCAGTTCTTC. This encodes CAWSGGVAYNEQFF.

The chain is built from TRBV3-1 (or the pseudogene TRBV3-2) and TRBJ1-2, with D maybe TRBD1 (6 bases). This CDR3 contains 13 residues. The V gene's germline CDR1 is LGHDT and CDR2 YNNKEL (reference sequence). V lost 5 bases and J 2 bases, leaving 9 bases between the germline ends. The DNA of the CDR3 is TGTGCCAGCAGCATCGGGACAAACTATGGCTACACCTTC. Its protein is CASSIGTNYGYTF.

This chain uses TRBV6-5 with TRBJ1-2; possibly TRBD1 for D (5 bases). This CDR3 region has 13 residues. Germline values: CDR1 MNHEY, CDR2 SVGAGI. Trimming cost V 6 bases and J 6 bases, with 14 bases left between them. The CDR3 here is CASSRGDLDGYTF. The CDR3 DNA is TGTGCCAGCAGCCGGGGGGACCTCGATGGCTACACCTTC.

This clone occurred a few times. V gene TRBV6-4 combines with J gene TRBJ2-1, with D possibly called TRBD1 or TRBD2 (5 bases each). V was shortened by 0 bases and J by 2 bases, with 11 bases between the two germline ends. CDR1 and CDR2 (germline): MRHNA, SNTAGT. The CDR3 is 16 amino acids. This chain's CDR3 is CASSDSGDGPYNEQFF. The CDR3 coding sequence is TGTGCCAGCAGTGACTCAGGGGACGGCCCCTACAATGAGCAGTTCTTC.

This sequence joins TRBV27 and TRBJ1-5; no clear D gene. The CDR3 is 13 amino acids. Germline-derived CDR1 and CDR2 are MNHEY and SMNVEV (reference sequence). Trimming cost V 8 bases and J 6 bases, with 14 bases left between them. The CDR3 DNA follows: TGTGCCAGCGGAGGGCCTGGCATTCAGCCCCAGCATTTT. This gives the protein CASGGPGIQPQHF.

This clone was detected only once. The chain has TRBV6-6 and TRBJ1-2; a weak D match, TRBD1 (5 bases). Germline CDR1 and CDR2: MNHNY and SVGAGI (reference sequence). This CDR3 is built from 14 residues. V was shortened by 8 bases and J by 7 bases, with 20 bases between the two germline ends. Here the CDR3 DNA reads TGTGCCAGCCCTAGGGGCTCCTCGATCAGTGGCTACACCTTC. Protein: CASPRGSSISGYTF.

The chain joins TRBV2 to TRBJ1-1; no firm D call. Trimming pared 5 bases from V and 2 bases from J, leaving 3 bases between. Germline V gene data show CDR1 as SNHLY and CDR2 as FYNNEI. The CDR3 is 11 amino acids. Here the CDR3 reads CASSINTEAFF. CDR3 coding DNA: TGTGCCAGCAGTATCAACACTGAAGCTTTCTTT.

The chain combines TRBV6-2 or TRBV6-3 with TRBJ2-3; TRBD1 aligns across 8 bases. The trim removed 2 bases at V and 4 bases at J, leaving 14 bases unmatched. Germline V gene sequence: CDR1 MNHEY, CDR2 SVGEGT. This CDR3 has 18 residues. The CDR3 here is CASSYRRPGQGMADTQYF. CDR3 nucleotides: TGTGCCAGCAGTTACCGGAGACCCGGACAGGGTATGGCAGATACGCAGTATTTT.

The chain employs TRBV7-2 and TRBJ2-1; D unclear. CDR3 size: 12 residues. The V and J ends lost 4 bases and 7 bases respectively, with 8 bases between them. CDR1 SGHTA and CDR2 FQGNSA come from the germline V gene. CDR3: CASSSTPNEQFF. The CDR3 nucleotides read TGTGCCAGCAGCTCGACTCCTAATGAGCAGTTCTTC. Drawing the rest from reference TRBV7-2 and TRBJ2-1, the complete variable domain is GAGVSQSPSNKVTEKGKDVELRCDPISGHTALYWYRQSLGQGLEFLIYFQGNSAPDKSGLPSDRFSAERTGGSVSTLTIQRTQQEDSAVYLCASSSTPNEQFFGPGTRLTVL.

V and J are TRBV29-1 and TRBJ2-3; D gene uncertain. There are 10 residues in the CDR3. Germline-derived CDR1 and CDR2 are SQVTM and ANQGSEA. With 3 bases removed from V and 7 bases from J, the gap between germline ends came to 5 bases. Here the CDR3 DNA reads TGCAGCGTTGAGATAAATACGCAGTATTTT. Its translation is CSVEINTQYF.

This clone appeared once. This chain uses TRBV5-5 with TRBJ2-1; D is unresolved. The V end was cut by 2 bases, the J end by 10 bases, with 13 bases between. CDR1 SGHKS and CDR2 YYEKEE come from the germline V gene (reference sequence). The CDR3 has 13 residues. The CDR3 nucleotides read TGTGCCAGCAGCTTCTGGTCGGATGGGGAGCAGTTCTTC. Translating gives CASSFWSDGEQFF.

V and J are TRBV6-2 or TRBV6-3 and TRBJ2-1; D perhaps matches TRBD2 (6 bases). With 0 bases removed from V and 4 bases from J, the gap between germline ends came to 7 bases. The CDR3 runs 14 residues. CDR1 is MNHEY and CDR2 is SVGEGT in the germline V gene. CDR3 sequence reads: CASSYSTSYNEQFF. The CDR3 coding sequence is TGTGCCAGCAGTTACTCGACTAGTTACAATGAGCAGTTCTTC.

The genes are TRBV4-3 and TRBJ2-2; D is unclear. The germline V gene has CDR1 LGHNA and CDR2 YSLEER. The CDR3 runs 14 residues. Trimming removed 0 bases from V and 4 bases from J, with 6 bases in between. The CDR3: CASSQDYGTGELFF. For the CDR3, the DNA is TGCGCCAGCAGCCAAGATTACGGCACCGGGGAGCTGTTTTTT.

CDR3 nucleotide sequence: TGTGCCAGCAGCCGCAAGGGACAGCCTTTTAGCAATCAGCCCCAGCATTTT. Protein sequence: CASSRKGQPFSNQPQHF. The chain combines TRBV6-2 or TRBV6-3 with TRBJ1-5, with 7 bases matching TRBD1. In germline, CDR1 is MNHEY, CDR2 SVGEGT. This CDR3 has 17 amino acids. Unmatched junction bases numbered 11, after V lost 6 bases and J lost 0 bases.

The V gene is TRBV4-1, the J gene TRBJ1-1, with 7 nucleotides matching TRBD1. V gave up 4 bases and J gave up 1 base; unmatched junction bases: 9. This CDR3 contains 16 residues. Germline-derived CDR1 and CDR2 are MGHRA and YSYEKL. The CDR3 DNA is TGCGCCAGCAGCCCCATACGACAGGGAACGAACACTGAAGCTTTCTTT. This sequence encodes CASSPIRQGTNTEAFF.